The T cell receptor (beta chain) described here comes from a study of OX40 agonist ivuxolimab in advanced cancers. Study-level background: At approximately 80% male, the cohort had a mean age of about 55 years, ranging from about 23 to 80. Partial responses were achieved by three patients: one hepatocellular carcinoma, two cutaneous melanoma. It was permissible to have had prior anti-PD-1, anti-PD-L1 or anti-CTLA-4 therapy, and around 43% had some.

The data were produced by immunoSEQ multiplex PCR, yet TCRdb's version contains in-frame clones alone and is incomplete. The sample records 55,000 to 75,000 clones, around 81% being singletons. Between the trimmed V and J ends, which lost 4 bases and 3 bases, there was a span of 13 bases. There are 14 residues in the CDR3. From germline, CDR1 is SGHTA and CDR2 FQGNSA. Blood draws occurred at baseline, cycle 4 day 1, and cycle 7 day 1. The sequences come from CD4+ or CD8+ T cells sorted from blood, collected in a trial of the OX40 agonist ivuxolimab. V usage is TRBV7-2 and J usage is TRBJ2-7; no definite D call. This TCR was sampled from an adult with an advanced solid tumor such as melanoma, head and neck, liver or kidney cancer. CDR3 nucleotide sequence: TGTGCCAGCAGCTGGGGTCCTACAAACTACGAGCAGTACTTC. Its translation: CASSWGPTNYEQYF.